These 2 T cell receptor beta chains were all obtained from the same sample, sequenced in a study of blood T cell repertoires in COVID-19. Clones were read by immunoSEQ multiplex PCR, and TCRdb kept only the in-frame ones, dropping some. The table has more than 200,000 clones, roughly 90% seen once. Specimen: PBMCs or T cells enriched from blood (not recorded which). The receptors were gathered from a woman under 40 with acute COVID-19.

This chain uses TRBV19 with TRBJ2-3; 7 bases align to TRBD2. V lost 5 bases to trimming and J lost 2 bases; unmatched junction nucleotides: 7. The CDR3 has 15 residues. The germline CDR1 and CDR2 sequences are LNHDA and SQIVND (reference sequence). CDR3 DNA sequence: TGTGCCAGTAGTTTAGGACTAGACTTCACAGATACGCAGTATTTT. Translating gives CASSLGLDFTDTQYF.

The chain recombines TRBV19 with TRBJ2-2; perhaps TRBD2 as D (5 bases). Germline lookup yields CDR1 LNHDA and CDR2 SQIVND (reference sequence). This CDR3 has 18 amino acids. The V gene lost 3 bases and the J gene lost 0 bases, with 17 bases spanning the gap. CDR3 loop: CASSIRGWRGANTGELFF. CDR3 in DNA: TGTGCCAGTAGTATCCGGGGTTGGAGAGGCGCGAACACCGGGGAGCTGTTTTTT.